The 14 T cell receptor beta chains in this list originate from one sample, sequenced in a study of T cell responses to AZD1222 COVID-19 vaccine. Measured with immunoSEQ multiplex PCR; TCRdb has only the in-frame clones, and not every one. The top ten hold 1% of the sample, which has some 180,000 clones, over 85% seen once. The starting material was peripheral blood, obtained 28 days after the second dose of the MenACWY control vaccine. The receptors were sampled from an adult who received the MenACWY meningococcal vaccine as a control.

V usage is TRBV6-5 and J usage is TRBJ1-2; 10 bases align to TRBD1. The ends lost 7 bases at V and 4 bases at J; junction bases unmatched: 6. This CDR3 comprises 14 residues. The germline V gene has CDR1 MNHEY and CDR2 SVGAGI. In nucleotides, the CDR3 is TGTGCCAGCACCCGGGACAGGGGAGGCTATGGCTACACCTTC. This translates into CASTRDRGGYGYTF.

This sequence joins TRBV6-2 or TRBV6-3 and TRBJ1-2; TRBD1 might be the D (5 bases). Between the trimmed V and J ends, which lost 2 bases and 3 bases, there was a span of 13 bases. The germline CDR1 and CDR2 sequences are MNHEY and SVGEGT. The CDR3 consists of 15 residues. The chain's CDR3 is CASSYPRDGYYGYTF. The CDR3 bases are TGTGCCAGCAGTTACCCCCGGGACGGCTACTATGGCTACACCTTC.

The chain is built from TRBV4-2 and TRBJ2-7; weak D call: TRBD1 (7 bases). This CDR3 comprises 15 residues. The ends were cut back, 0 bases at V and 4 bases at J, with 13 bases in the middle. In germline, CDR1 is LGHNA, CDR2 YNFKEQ. DNA for the CDR3: TGTGCCAGCAGCCAAGATAAGGCAGGGGGGTACGAGCAGTACTTC. Encoded protein: CASSQDKAGGYEQYF.

This clone was seen just once. V is TRBV11-1 and J is TRBJ1-1; a possible D gene is TRBD1 (5 bases). CDR3 length: 14 amino acids. Germline assignment: CDR1 SGHAT and CDR2 FQDESV (reference sequence). V dropped 5 bases and J dropped 7 bases, with 17 bases sitting between them. The CDR3 bases are TGTGCCAGCAGCCTACGCCAGGGAATCGATGAAGCTTTCTTT. This codes for CASSLRQGIDEAFF.

The rearrangement joins TRBV2 to TRBJ1-5, with D perhaps TRBD1 (6 bases). Germline-derived CDR1 and CDR2 are SNHLY and FYNNEI. CDR3 length equals 15 residues. V was clipped by 4 bases and J by 1 base, with 11 bases between them. CDR3 DNA sequence: TGTGCCAGCAGTGTCCAGGGGACGAGCAATCAGCCCCAGCATTTT. Translated, it gives CASSVQGTSNQPQHF.

CDR3 sequence (DNA): TGTGCCTTCTCGGGGGGCTCCTACAATGAGCAGTTCTTC. Encoded protein: CAFSGGSYNEQFF. V and J are TRBV30 and TRBJ2-1; 7 nucleotides match TRBD2. Trimming removed 7 bases from V and 0 bases from J; junction bases left unmatched: 3. The CDR3 totals 13 residues. Looked up from germline, CDR1 is GTSNPN and CDR2 is SVGIG (reference sequence).

The rearrangement links TRBV6-5 to TRBJ2-5, with 10 bases matching TRBD2. Per the germline V gene, CDR1 is MNHEY and CDR2 is SVGAGI. CDR3 length: 16 residues. V lost 2 bases to trimming and J lost 0 bases; unmatched junction nucleotides: 3. CDR3 DNA sequence: TGTGCCAGCAGTTACCCCCTAGCGGGGGACCAAGAGACCCAGTACTTC. It is translated as CASSYPLAGDQETQYF.

DNA for the CDR3: TGTGCCAGCAGCCCCGAGGGGGGATACAATGAAAAACTGTTTTTT. Translating it yields CASSPEGGYNEKLFF. This chain joins TRBV7-9 and TRBJ1-4, with a tentative D call TRBD1 (6 bases). V was trimmed by 5 bases and J by 5 bases, leaving 15 bases between them. Germline assignment: CDR1 SEHNR and CDR2 FQNEAQ (reference sequence). The CDR3 consists of 15 residues.

J is TRBJ1-1 and V is TRBV6-2 or TRBV6-3; tentative D call: TRBD1 (6 bases). Trimming cost V 6 bases and J 4 bases, with 21 bases left between them. CDR1 and CDR2 (germline): MNHEY, SVGEGT. The CDR3 consists of 16 residues. Written as DNA, the CDR3 is TGTGCCAGCAGCCACCATCGGACAGAGAGAGTCACTGAAGCTTTCTTT. It encodes CASSHHRTERVTEAFF.

The rearrangement joins TRBV18 to TRBJ1-5, with D unresolved. CDR1 and CDR2 (germline): KGHSH, LQKENI. The CDR3 length is 13 residues. Trimming pared 3 bases from V and 5 bases from J, leaving 8 bases between. The DNA for the CDR3 is TGTGCCAGCTCACCTCTCAAAGATCAGCCCCAGCATTTT. Its protein is CASSPLKDQPQHF.

This chain joins TRBV5-4 and TRBJ2-2, with 9 bases matching TRBD2. CDR1 and CDR2 from the germline V gene are SGHNT and YYREEE (reference sequence). V lost 0 bases, J lost 5 bases, and 8 bases stayed unmatched. CDR3 length: 17 amino acids. This CDR3 reads CASSLDLAGASTGELFF. DNA of the CDR3: TGTGCCAGCAGCTTGGACTTAGCGGGGGCGTCAACCGGGGAGCTGTTTTTT.

The chain links TRBV27 to TRBJ1-2, with unresolved D. The V and J ends lost 0 bases and 1 base respectively, with 9 bases between them. Germline V lookup: CDR1 MNHEY, CDR2 SMNVEV (reference sequence). The CDR3 is 15 residues long. CDR3 DNA: TGTGCCAGCAGTTTATCCATATCGGTTAACTATGGCTACACCTTC. Encoded protein: CASSLSISVNYGYTF.

The CDR3 DNA sequence: TGTGCCAGCAGCGCACAGGGTAGCAATCAGCCCCAGCATTTT. Amino acid sequence: CASSAQGSNQPQHF. V and J are TRBV7-9 and TRBJ1-5; D may be TRBD1 (6 bases). This CDR3 has 14 residues. Germline-derived CDR1 and CDR2 are SEHNR and FQNEAQ (reference sequence). The ends were cut back, 5 bases at V and 0 bases at J, with 8 bases in the middle.

This rearrangement joins TRBV5-1 to TRBJ1-2; TRBD1 aligns across 7 bases. This CDR3 is built from 13 residues. From germline, CDR1 is SGHRS and CDR2 YFSETQ. Losses at the gene ends were 3 bases for V and 2 bases for J; bases not matched to a gene: 1. CDR3 in DNA: TGCGCCAGCAGCTGGACAGGCAACTATGGCTACACCTTC. Its translation is CASSWTGNYGYTF. The full variable domain, in which reference TRBV5-1 and TRBJ1-2 provide the parts outside the CDR3, is KAGVTQTPRYLIKTRGQQVTLSCSPISGHRSVSWYQQTPGQGLQFLFEYFSETQRNKGNFPGRFSGRQFSNSRSEMNVSTLELGDSALYLCASSWTGNYGYTFGSGTRLTVV.